The rows below give T cell receptor beta chains drawn from one sample of a study of T-cell memory formation after mild COVID-19. TCRdb redid the calling of the 5' RACE reads with MiXCR, one entry per CDR3 protein. Here the sample spans around 410,000 distinct CDR3 sequences, around a quarter being singletons. Material for sequencing was PBMCs or a T cell subset sorted from them (not recorded which). The receptor set was obtained from an adult woman who had mild COVID-19 (a few samples of this study predate the infection). Cell type and time point are not known. Both conserved end residues are trimmed from each CDR3.

TRBJ1-1 | TRBV6-5 | ASSYNRPESTEAF
TRBJ2-7 | TRBV5-1 | ASSSGQGFSYEQY
TRBJ2-2 | TRBV5-1 | ASSKGADPTGELF
TRBJ2-5 | TRBV9 | ASSVFGGEAQY
TRBJ2-2 | TRBV12-3/TRBV12-4 | ASSFSHLGNTGELF
TRBJ1-2 | TRBV7-2 | ASSSPSSNYGYT
TRBJ1-2 | TRBV11-3 | ASSLGRLHGYT
TRBJ1-1 | TRBV5-4 | ASSQTGYDTEAF
TRBJ2-1 | TRBV5-1 | ASSLDGASYNEQF
TRBJ2-5 | TRBV7-9 | ASTLGLAGGDQETQY
TRBJ2-7 | TRBV5-1 | ASSLEGEQY
TRBJ2-3 | TRBV6-5 | ASSYRYGRGTDTQY
TRBJ2-5 | TRBV12-3/TRBV12-4 | ASSPGTPWYQETQY
TRBJ1-2 | TRBV20-1 | SAREGKNYGYT
TRBJ2-2 | TRBV4-2 | ASSQVDANTGELF
TRBJ1-2 | TRBV14 | ASSQDLVYGYT
TRBJ2-7 | TRBV7-2 | ASSRTGTIGIFSYEQY
TRBJ1-2 | TRBV2 | ASTGQGKVNGYT
TRBJ1-5 | TRBV18 | ASSANGGNQPQH
TRBJ2-1 | TRBV4-1 | ASSPWGESSYNEQF
TRBJ2-2 | TRBV7-2 | ASSLGPSGAPGELF
TRBJ1-2 | TRBV5-4 | ASSRQGANYGYT
TRBJ2-4 | TRBV7-3 | ASSLVDLAKNIQY
TRBJ2-2 | TRBV29-1 | SVESAGLDTGELF
TRBJ2-7 | TRBV7-9 | ASSPRQGPISYEQY
TRBJ1-3 | TRBV7-2 | ASSHRVGTGNTIY
TRBJ2-5 | TRBV18 | ASSPPGTVKETQY
TRBJ2-5 | TRBV20-1 | SARDPQQETQY
TRBJ2-1 | TRBV4-3 | ASSQDPSGRGEQF
TRBJ1-6 | TRBV30 | AWTRDNSPLH
TRBJ1-3 | TRBV6-5 | ALKGNTIY
TRBJ2-3 | TRBV7-6 | ASSLVLAGGPDTQY
TRBJ2-6 | TRBV18 | ASSQTTGGLGANVLT
TRBJ1-1 | TRBV7-9 | ASSLESTGTEAF
TRBJ2-3 | TRBV7-2 | ASSHPRERGGVADTQY
TRBJ2-3 | TRBV21-1 | ASSPGPRHGTDTQY
TRBJ2-5 | TRBV18 | ASSPLPGGTQETQY
TRBJ2-3 | TRBV6-5 | ASSQNNRHGTQY
TRBJ1-6 | TRBV20-1 | SARGTSGTGNSPLH
TRBJ2-3 | TRBV7-2 | ASSLAGTGSTDTQY
TRBJ1-2 | TRBV5-1 | ASSLGGTAAGYT
TRBJ2-1 | TRBV5-1 | ASGRGTSMDEQF
TRBJ1-2 | TRBV7-9 | ASSWENYGYT
TRBJ2-6 | TRBV12-3/TRBV12-4 | ASRLSSGANVLT
TRBJ1-1 | TRBV7-9 | ASSNQGATEAF
TRBJ1-2 | TRBV11-1 | ASSISGQAYGYT
TRBJ2-3 | TRBV5-1 | ASSPPMLEDTQY
TRBJ1-4 | TRBV14 | ASSQNRVANEKLF